This T cell receptor beta chain is drawn from a study of control samples from healthy donors and cancer patients. Libraries were prepared by immunoSEQ multiplex PCR; TCRdb keeps only in-frame clonotypes and omits some of them. The data hold 130,000 to 150,000 clones, with roughly 94% observed a single time. The CDR3 contains 15 residues. V dropped 0 bases and J dropped 5 bases, with 13 bases sitting between them. Looked up from germline, CDR1 is LGHNA and CDR2 is YSLEER. The rearrangement uses TRBV4-3 and TRBJ1-2, with TRBD1 as a possible D gene (6 bases). This receptor was obtained from a man aged 55-75 years with colorectal cancer. The sequencing input was PBMCs. In DNA form, the CDR3 reads TGCGCCAGCAGCCAAGATAGAGGGGGGCAATATGGCTACACCTTC. This translates into CASSQDRGGQYGYTF.